The rows below give T cell receptor beta chains drawn from one sample of a study of blood T cell repertoires in COVID-19. The repertoire was sequenced with immunoSEQ multiplex PCR; TCRdb's copy has only in-frame clones and lacks some. Among some 200,000 clones listed, 70% to 90% were seen once. The sample comprised peripheral blood. The receptors were sampled from an elderly woman with acute or convalescent COVID-19. Both conserved end residues are part of each CDR3. D genes are given only for firm matches. Where a row states a size, it is once, few, many or the class of an expanded clone; other rows omit it.

CASSLAGGYTIYF,TGTGCCAGCAGCTTAGCGGGGGGATACACCATATATTTT,TRBV7-9,-,-,TRBJ1-3
CAISDSGTDTQYF,TGTGCCATCAGTGATAGCGGCACAGATACGCAGTATTTT,TRBV10-3,-,once,TRBJ2-3
CASSDQGMTEAFF,TGTGCCAGCAGTGACCAGGGAATGACTGAAGCTTTCTTT,TRBV6-1,-,-,TRBJ1-1
CASSSVGRGKAEAFF,TGCGCCAGCAGCTCGGTGGGACGCGGGAAGGCTGAAGCTTTCTTT,TRBV5-1,-,once,TRBJ1-1
CASSQDRGRATQYF,TGTGCCAGCAGCCAAGATAGAGGGAGGGCCACGCAGTATTTT,TRBV3-1/TRBV3-2,TRBD2,-,TRBJ2-3
CSVIETGGKTKAFF,TGCAGCGTAATAGAAACAGGGGGCAAAACGAAAGCTTTCTTT,TRBV29-1,TRBD1,-,TRBJ1-1
CASNRGASGKNIQYF,TGTGCCAGCAACCGGGGGGCTAGCGGTAAAAACATTCAGTACTTC,TRBV7-9,-,-,TRBJ2-4
CASRSQGSYNSPLHF,TGTGCCAGTAGGTCTCAGGGCTCCTATAATTCACCCCTCCACTTT,TRBV19,-,-,TRBJ1-6
CASSYSQGGYTF,TGTGCCAGCAGTTACTCGCAGGGTGGCTACACCTTC,TRBV6-5,-,-,TRBJ1-2
CASSQEVTSGRRNEQFF,TGCGCCAGCAGCCAAGAGGTAACTAGCGGGAGAAGGAATGAGCAGTTCTTC,TRBV4-1,TRBD2,few,TRBJ2-1
CASSQVLGREREQYF,TGTGCCAGCAGCCAAGTCTTGGGTAGGGAGCGTGAGCAGTACTTC,TRBV4-2,-,few,TRBJ2-7
CASSYKQNYGYTF,TGTGCCAGCAGTTACAAACAGAACTATGGCTACACCTTC,TRBV6-5,-,-,TRBJ1-2
CASRRQGAANQPQHF,TGTGCCAGCAGGAGGCAGGGGGCGGCAAATCAGCCCCAGCATTTT,TRBV28,TRBD1,-,TRBJ1-5
CASSEYSLTDTQYF,TGTGCCAGCAGTGAATATAGCTTAACAGATACGCAGTATTTT,TRBV25-1,-,-,TRBJ2-3
CASSLDSTEAFF,TGTGCCAGTAGTCTGGACAGCACTGAAGCTTTCTTT,TRBV19,-,-,TRBJ1-1
CASSSLRVNTEAFF,TGTGCCAGCAGCTCCCTCCGGGTGAACACTGAAGCTTTCTTT,TRBV7-2,-,-,TRBJ1-1
CASSYRTSGRGEQYF,TGTGCCAGCAGTTACCGGACTAGCGGGAGGGGGGAGCAGTACTTC,TRBV6-5,TRBD2,once,TRBJ2-7
CASSFSRSSNYGYTF,TGTGCCAGCAGCTTTTCCAGATCATCTAACTATGGCTACACCTTC,TRBV11-2,-,-,TRBJ1-2
CASSINGNTEAFF,TGTGCCAGCAGCATAAACGGTAACACTGAAGCTTTCTTT,TRBV7-3,-,once,TRBJ1-1
CAWSVGDGRGNYEQYF,TGTGCCTGGAGTGTAGGGGACGGGAGGGGGAACTACGAGCAGTACTTC,TRBV30,TRBD2,-,TRBJ2-7
CASSSPGVGSYGYTF,TGCGCCAGCAGCTCCCCAGGGGTTGGGAGCTATGGCTACACCTTC,TRBV4-1,-,many,TRBJ1-2
CASSEQGTYGYTF,TGTGCCAGCAGTGAACAGGGGACCTATGGCTACACCTTC,TRBV2,-,-,TRBJ1-2
CASSLDRGMRGPTYEQYF,TGCGCCAGCAGCCTGGATCGGGGTATGAGGGGGCCCACCTACGAGCAGTACTTC,TRBV4-1,TRBD1,-,TRBJ2-7
CASSIGTSGSTDTQYF,TGTGCCAGTAGTATAGGGACTAGCGGGAGCACAGATACGCAGTATTTT,TRBV19,TRBD2,-,TRBJ2-3
CASSFGQGVSEQYF,TGTGCCAGCAGCTTCGGGCAGGGGGTGTCCGAGCAGTACTTC,TRBV7-9,TRBD1,-,TRBJ2-7
CASSTILRSRGGDTQYF,TGCGCCAGCAGCACAATTCTCAGGAGTAGGGGTGGAGATACGCAGTATTTT,TRBV4-1,-,-,TRBJ2-3
CASGLDRVGSPLHF,TGTGCTAGTGGTTTGGACAGGGTTGGTTCACCCCTCCACTTT,TRBV12-5,-,-,TRBJ1-6
CASSEQVATNEKLFF,TGTGCCAGCAGTGAACAGGTTGCAACTAATGAAAAACTGTTTTTT,TRBV6-1,-,few,TRBJ1-4
CASSLGASGYQETQYF,TGCGCCAGCAGCTTGGGGGCTAGCGGGTACCAAGAGACCCAGTACTTC,TRBV5-1,TRBD2,-,TRBJ2-5
CASSQVREQFF,TGTGCCAGCAGCCAAGTGCGGGAGCAGTTCTTC,TRBV3-1/TRBV3-2,-,-,TRBJ2-1
CASSWGQGSEKLFF,TGTGCCAGCAGCTGGGGGCAGGGGAGTGAAAAACTGTTTTTT,TRBV5-6,-,few,TRBJ1-4
CSVTERGDEKLFF,TGCAGCGTAACAGAACGCGGGGACGAAAAACTGTTTTTT,TRBV29-1,-,-,TRBJ1-4
CASSFPNAEAFF,TGTGCCAGCAGTTTCCCCAATGCTGAAGCTTTCTTT,TRBV27,-,-,TRBJ1-1
CASSYSQVQPQHF,TGTGCCAGCAGTTACTCGCAGGTTCAGCCCCAGCATTTT,TRBV6-5,-,-,TRBJ1-5
CASRIERRAGELFF,TGTGCCAGCAGAATTGAGCGGAGGGCCGGGGAGCTGTTTTTT,TRBV5-8,-,-,TRBJ2-2
CASSQATGVNGYTF,TGCGCCAGCAGCCAAGCGACAGGGGTGAATGGCTACACCTTC,TRBV4-1,TRBD1,-,TRBJ1-2
CATHRTGRGEQYF,TGTGCCACCCATAGGACAGGGAGGGGCGAGCAGTACTTC,TRBV27,-,-,TRBJ2-7
CASSPMNPSSGNTIYF,TGTGCCAGCAGCCCTATGAACCCTAGCTCTGGAAACACCATATATTTT,TRBV7-2,-,-,TRBJ1-3
CSALDRGYTF,TGCAGTGCTCTGGACAGGGGCTACACCTTC,TRBV20-1,TRBD1,-,TRBJ1-2